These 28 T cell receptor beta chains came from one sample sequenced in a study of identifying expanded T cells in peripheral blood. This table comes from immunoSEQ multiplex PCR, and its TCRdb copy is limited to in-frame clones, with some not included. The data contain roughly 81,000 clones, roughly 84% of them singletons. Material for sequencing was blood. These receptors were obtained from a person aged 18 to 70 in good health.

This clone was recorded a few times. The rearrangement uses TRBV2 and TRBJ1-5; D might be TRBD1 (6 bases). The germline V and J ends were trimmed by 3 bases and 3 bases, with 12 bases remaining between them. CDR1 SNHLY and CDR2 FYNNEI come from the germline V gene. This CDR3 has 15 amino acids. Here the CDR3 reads CASSEGSGVNQPQHF. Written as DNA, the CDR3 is TGTGCCAGCAGTGAGGGGTCAGGGGTCAATCAGCCCCAGCATTTT.

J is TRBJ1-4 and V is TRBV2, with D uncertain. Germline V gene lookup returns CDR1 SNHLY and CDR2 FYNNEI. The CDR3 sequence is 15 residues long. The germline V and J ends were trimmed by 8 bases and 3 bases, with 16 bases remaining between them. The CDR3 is CASSRERAANEKLFF. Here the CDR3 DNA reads TGTGCCAGCTCCAGAGAGCGGGCTGCTAATGAAAAACTGTTTTTT.

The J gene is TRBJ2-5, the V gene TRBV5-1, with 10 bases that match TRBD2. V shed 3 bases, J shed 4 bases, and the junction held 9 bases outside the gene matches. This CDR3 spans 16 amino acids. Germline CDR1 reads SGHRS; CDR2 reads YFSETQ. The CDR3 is CASSSTGTSVSETQYF. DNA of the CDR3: TGCGCCAGCAGCTCTACCGGGACTAGCGTTTCAGAGACCCAGTACTTC.

The CDR3 sequence: CASSRPLYEQYF. The CDR3, as DNA: TGTGCCAGCAGCCGACCTCTATACGAGCAGTACTTC. The V gene is TRBV28, the J gene TRBJ2-7, with D unclear. Trimming removed 6 bases at V and 4 bases at J, with 10 bases between. Germline assignment: CDR1 MDHEN and CDR2 SYDVKM. This CDR3 has 12 amino acids.

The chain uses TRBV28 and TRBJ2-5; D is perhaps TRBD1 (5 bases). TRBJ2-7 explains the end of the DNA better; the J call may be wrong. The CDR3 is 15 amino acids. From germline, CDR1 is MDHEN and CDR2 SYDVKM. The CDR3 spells CASSLPGFSTYEQYF. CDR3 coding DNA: TGTGCCAGCAGCTTACCAGGGTTTAGCACCTACGAGCAGTACTTC.

This CDR3 reads CASSLGQGDEKLFF. The CDR3 coding sequence is TGTGCCAGCAGCTTGGGACAGGGAGATGAAAAACTGTTTTTT. V gene TRBV7-9 combines with J gene TRBJ1-4, with 9 positions matching TRBD1. CDR1 and CDR2 from the germline V gene are SEHNR and FQNEAQ (reference sequence). Trimming took 3 bases from V and 6 from J; bases not matched to a gene: 2. This CDR3 spans 14 amino acids.

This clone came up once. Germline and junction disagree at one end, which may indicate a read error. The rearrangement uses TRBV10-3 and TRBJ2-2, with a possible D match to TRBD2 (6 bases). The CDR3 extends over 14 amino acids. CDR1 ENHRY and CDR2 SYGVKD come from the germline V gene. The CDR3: CAIGRPTNIGELFF. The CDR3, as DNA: TGTGCCATCGGGAGGCCGACGAACATCGGGGAGCTGTTTTTT.

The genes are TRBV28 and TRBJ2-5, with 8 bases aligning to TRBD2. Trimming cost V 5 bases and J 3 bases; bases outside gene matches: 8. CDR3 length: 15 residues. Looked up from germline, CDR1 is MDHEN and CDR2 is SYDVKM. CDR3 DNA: TGTGCCAGCAGTCCAGGGGCCGGGAGGGAAGAGACCCAGTACTTC. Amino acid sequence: CASSPGAGREETQYF. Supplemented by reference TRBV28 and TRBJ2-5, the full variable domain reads DVKVTQSSRYLVKRTGEKVFLECVQDMDHENMFWYRQDPGLGLRLIYFSYDVKMKEKGDIPEGYSVSREKKERFSLILESASTNQTSMYLCASSPGAGREETQYFGPGTRLLVL.

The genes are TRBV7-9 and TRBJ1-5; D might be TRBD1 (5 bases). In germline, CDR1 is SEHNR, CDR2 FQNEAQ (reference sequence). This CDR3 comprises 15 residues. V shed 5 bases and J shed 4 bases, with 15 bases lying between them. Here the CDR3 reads CASSMGTAGNQPQHF. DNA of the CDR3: TGTGCCAGCAGCATGGGGACTGCAGGAAATCAGCCCCAGCATTTT.

In DNA, the CDR3 is TGTGCCAGCCGAACTAGCGGGAGTGATACCCAGTACTTC. Translation: CASRTSGSDTQYF. The chain uses TRBV6-1 and TRBJ2-5; 11 positions match TRBD2. V shed 8 bases, J shed 8 bases, and the junction held 7 bases outside the gene matches. This CDR3 is 13 amino acids long. Germline V gene lookup returns CDR1 MNHNS and CDR2 SASEGT.

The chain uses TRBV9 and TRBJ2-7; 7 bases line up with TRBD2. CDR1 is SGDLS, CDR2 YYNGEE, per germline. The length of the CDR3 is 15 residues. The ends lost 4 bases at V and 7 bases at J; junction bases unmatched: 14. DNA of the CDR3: TGTGCCAGCAGCCCTCTAGCGGAAAAACCGTGGGAGCAGTACTTC. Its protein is CASSPLAEKPWEQYF.

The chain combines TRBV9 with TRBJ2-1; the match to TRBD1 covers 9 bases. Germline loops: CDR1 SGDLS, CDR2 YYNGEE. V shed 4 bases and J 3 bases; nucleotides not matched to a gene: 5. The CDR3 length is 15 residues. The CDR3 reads CASSPRTGVYNEQFF. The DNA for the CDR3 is TGTGCCAGCAGCCCTCGGACAGGGGTCTACAATGAGCAGTTCTTC.

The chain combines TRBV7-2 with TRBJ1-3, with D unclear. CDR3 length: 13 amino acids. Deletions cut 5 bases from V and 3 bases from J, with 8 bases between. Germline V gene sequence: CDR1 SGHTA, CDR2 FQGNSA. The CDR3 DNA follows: TGTGCCAGCAGCCTGAGCCGTGGAAACACCATATATTTT. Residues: CASSLSRGNTIYF.

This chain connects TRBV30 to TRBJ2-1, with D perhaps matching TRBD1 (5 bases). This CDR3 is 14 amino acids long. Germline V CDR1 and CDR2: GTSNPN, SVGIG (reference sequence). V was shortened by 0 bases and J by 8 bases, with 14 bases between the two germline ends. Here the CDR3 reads CAWSVFRVDDEQFF. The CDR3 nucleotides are TGTGCCTGGAGTGTATTCAGGGTCGACGATGAGCAGTTCTTC.

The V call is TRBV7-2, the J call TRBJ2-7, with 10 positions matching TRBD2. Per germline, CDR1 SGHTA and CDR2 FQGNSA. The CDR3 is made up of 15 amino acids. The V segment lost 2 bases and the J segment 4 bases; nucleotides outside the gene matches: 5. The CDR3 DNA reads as TGTGCCAGCAGCTTACCCGGGACTAGCGCGTACGAGCAGTACTTC. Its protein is CASSLPGTSAYEQYF.

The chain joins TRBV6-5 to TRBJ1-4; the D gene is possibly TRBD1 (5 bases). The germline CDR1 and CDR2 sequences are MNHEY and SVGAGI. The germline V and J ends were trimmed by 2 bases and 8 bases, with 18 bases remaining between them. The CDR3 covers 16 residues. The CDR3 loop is CASSYDRGGEDEKLFF. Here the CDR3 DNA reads TGTGCCAGCAGTTACGATCGCGGAGGGGAGGACGAAAAACTGTTTTTT.

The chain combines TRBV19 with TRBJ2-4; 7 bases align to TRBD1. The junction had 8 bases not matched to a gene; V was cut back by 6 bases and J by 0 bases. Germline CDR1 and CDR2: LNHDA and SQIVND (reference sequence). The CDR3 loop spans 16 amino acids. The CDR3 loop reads CASSDPGQPAKNIQYF. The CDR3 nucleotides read TGTGCCAGTAGCGATCCGGGACAGCCAGCCAAAAACATTCAGTACTTC.

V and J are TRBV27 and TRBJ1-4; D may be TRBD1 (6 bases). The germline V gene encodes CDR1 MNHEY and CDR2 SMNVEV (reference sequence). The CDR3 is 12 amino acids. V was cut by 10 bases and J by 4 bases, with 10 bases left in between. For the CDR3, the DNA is TGTGCCACCAAGGACAGTAATGAAAAACTGTTTTTT. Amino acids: CATKDSNEKLFF. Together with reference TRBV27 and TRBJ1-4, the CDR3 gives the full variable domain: EAQVTQNPRYLITVTGKKLTVTCSQNMNHEYMSWYRQDPGLGLRQIYYSMNVEVTDKGDVPEGYKVSRKEKRNFPLILESPSPNQTSLYFCATKDSNEKLFFGSGTQLSVL.

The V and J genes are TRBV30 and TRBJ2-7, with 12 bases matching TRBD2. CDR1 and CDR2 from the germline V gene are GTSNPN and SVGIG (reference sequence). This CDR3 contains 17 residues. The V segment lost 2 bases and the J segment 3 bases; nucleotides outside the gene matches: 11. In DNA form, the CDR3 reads TGTGCCTGGAGTCGCCAACTAGCGGGAGGACTAGACTACGAGCAGTACTTC. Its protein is CAWSRQLAGGLDYEQYF.

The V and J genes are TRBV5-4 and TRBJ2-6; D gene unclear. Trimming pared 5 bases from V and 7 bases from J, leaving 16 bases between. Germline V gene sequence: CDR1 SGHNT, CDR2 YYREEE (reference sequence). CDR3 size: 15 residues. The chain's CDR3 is CASRHQSDGANVLTF. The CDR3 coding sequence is TGTGCCAGCAGACACCAAAGCGACGGTGCCAACGTCCTGACTTTC.

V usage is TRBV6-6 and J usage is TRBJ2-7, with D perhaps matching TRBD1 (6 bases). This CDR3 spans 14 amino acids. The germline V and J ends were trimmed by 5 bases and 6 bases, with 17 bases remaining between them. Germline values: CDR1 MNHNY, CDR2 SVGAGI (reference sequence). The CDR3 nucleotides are TGTGCCAGCAGTCCTGGGATAGGGGGTCCCGAGCAGTACTTC. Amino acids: CASSPGIGGPEQYF.

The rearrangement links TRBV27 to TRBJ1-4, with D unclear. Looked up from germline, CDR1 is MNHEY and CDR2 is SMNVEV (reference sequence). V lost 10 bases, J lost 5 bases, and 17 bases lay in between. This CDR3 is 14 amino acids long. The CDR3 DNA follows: TGTGCCACTGGATATGGGCAGGCGAATGAAAAACTGTTTTTT. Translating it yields CATGYGQANEKLFF.

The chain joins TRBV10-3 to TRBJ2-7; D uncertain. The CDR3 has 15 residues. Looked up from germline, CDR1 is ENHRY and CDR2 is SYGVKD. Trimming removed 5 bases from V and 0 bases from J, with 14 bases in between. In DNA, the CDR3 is TGTGCCATCAGTCCTCGCACAGCGAGCTCCTACGAGCAGTACTTC. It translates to CAISPRTASSYEQYF.

The CDR3 loop reads CASSVDRGGNQPQHF. The CDR3 nucleotides read TGTGCCAGTAGTGTGGACAGAGGGGGTAATCAGCCCCAGCATTTT. The genes are TRBV19 and TRBJ1-5, with a possible D match to TRBD1 (6 bases). The V gene's germline CDR1 is LNHDA and CDR2 SQIVND (reference sequence). V was shortened by 5 bases and J by 4 bases, with 15 bases between the two germline ends. The CDR3 sequence is 15 residues long.

Here the CDR3 reads CASSYRVGGRTEAFF. The CDR3 nucleotides are TGTGCCAGCAGTTACCGGGTCGGGGGGCGGACTGAAGCTTTCTTT. The V gene is TRBV6-5, the J gene TRBJ1-1, with D tentatively TRBD1 (6 bases). Germline lookup yields CDR1 MNHEY and CDR2 SVGAGI. There are 15 residues in the CDR3. V lost 2 bases to trimming and J lost 5 bases, with 15 bases between them.

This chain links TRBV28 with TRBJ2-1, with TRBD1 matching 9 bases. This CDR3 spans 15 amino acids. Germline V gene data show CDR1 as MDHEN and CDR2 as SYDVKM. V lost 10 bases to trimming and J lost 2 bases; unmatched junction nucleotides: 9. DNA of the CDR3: TGTGCCACCGGCAGGACAGGGGCTACCTACAATGAGCAGTTCTTC. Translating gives CATGRTGATYNEQFF.

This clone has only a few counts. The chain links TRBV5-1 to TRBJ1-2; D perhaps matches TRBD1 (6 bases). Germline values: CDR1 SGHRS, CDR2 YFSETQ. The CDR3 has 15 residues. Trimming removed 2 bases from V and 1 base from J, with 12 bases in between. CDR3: CASSLRTEDNYGYTF. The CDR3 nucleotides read TGCGCCAGCAGCTTACGGACAGAAGATAACTATGGCTACACCTTC.

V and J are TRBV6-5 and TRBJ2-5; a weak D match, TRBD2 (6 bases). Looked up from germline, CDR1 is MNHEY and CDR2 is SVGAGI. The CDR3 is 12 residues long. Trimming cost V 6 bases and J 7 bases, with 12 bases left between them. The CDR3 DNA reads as TGTGCCAGCAGCCGAGCCGGGGGGACCCAGTACTTC. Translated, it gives CASSRAGGTQYF.